This TCR beta chain was recorded in a study of shared clonotypes between healthy human individuals. Study as a whole: Plates per donor: three CD4 naive, three CD4 memory, two CD8 naive, one CD8 memory. General study findings and limits: A generally larger estimated richness was seen in naive subsets than in memory subsets. What rarefaction showed was incomplete sorted-subset sequencing despite large depth.

CD4+ cell separation produced CD45RA+ naive and CD45RA-negative memory subsets. TCRdb's copy holds only in-frame clones and misses some; the assay was immunoSEQ multiplex PCR. The sample lists about 1 million clones, approximately 76% occurring once. A remark on this clone: Its antigen is unidentified.

Germline V lookup: CDR1 LNHDA, CDR2 SQIVND (reference sequence). This CDR3 is 14 amino acids long. The V end was cut by 7 bases, the J end by 3 bases, with 13 bases between. The TCR comes from a man younger than 30 in good health. The material sequenced was memory CD4+ T cells sorted from blood. As to subset: CD45RA-negative fraction. The V call is TRBV19, the J call TRBJ2-4; no reliable D call. In DNA, the CDR3 is TGTGCCAGTACATCCCCCGGGCTCAAAAACATTCAGTACTTC. Its protein product is CASTSPGLKNIQYF.